Sequencing of this TCR beta chain was carried out in a study of vaccination and CD4 T cells after COVID-19. About the study: Six males and four females constituted the convalescent cohort, two of whom were Hispanic. Treatment of control cultures consisted of a CEFX pool, an HIV-1 Nef pool, or no peptide.

Sequence data for DNA of cultured CD4+ T cells were generated by the Oncomine TCR Beta short-read assay. Via MiXCR, TCRdb re-called the PCR reads, giving one row per CDR3 protein. The sample has more than 15,000 distinct CDR3 sequences; 50% to 65% are singletons. This clonotype was detected a few times. Its antigen is unidentified. The CDR3 runs to 15 residues. Deletions cut 3 bases from V and 1 base from J, with 12 bases between. The sample's treatment: approximately nine-day PBMC culture with coronavirus spike peptide pools or control peptides (ViraFEST assay). The sample comprised CD4+ T cells from blood, cultured in vitro. The chain carries TRBV12-3 or TRBV12-4 and TRBJ1-1; D unresolved. The sequence was collected from a human donor who had recovered from COVID-19. Written as DNA, the CDR3 is TGTGCCAGCAGTTTGGGCGGACGTCAGAACACTGAAGCTTTCTTT. Its protein is CASSLGGRQNTEAFF.